This is a list of T cell receptor beta chains from one sample in a study of response to subunit inactivated influenza vaccine. MiXCR was run by TCRdb on the RT-PCR reads, yielding one entry per CDR3 protein. The table lists roughly 550,000 distinct CDR3 sequences, around 21% of them singletons, with under 3.5% in the top ten. In addition, the sample was reused for a study of T cells expressing NK-cell markers.

Sequencing was performed on CD4+ T cells sorted from PBMCs, taken approximately 13 days after vaccination. Receptors were obtained from a man in his forties or fifties who received an inactivated influenza vaccine. CDR3s include the opening cysteine and the closing phenylalanine or tryptophan. Fields, in order: D gene, J gene, V gene, clone size, CDR3 protein, CDR3 DNA. The D gene is left open where the match is weak. Size is stated for part of the rows, as once, few or many counts, or as a class when the clone is expanded.

NA TRBJ2-3 TRBV7-2 NA CASSQFLGTLSDTQYF TGTGCCAGCAGCCAATTCCTTGGGACTTTATCGGATACGCAGTATTTT
TRBD2 TRBJ2-3 TRBV2 many CATTGTTLGTDTQYF TGTGCCACCACTGGGACTACACTCGGCACAGATACGCAGTATTTT
TRBD1 TRBJ1-5 TRBV7-2 few CASSERGQFNQPQHF TGTGCCAGCAGTGAGCGGGGACAGTTCAATCAGCCCCAGCATTTT
NA TRBJ2-7 TRBV3-1 NA CASSQVIEGEQYF TGTGCCAGCAGCCAAGTCATAGAAGGCGAGCAGTACTTC
TRBD1 TRBJ1-5 TRBV10-1 few CASREGQGSNQPQHF TGCGCCAGCAGAGAAGGACAGGGAAGCAATCAGCCCCAGCATTTT
TRBD1 TRBJ2-3 TRBV20-1 NA CSAETGGMHTDTQYF TGCAGTGCAGAGACAGGGGGAATGCACACAGATACGCAGTATTTT
TRBD1 TRBJ2-7 TRBV5-1 many CASSFGQGGYEQYF TGCGCCAGCAGCTTTGGACAGGGAGGCTACGAGCAGTACTTC
TRBD1 TRBJ2-6 TRBV30 NA CAWSVGAGGIPGANVLTF TGTGCCTGGAGTGTAGGGGCAGGGGGCATCCCTGGGGCCAACGTCCTGACTTTC
TRBD2 TRBJ2-1 TRBV3-1 few CASSETSGGANEQFF TGTGCCAGCAGCGAGACTAGCGGGGGGGCCAATGAGCAGTTCTTC
NA TRBJ1-5 TRBV5-1 NA CASSLDLAGQPQHF TGCGCCAGCAGCTTGGATCTTGCGGGTCAGCCCCAGCATTTT
NA TRBJ2-1 TRBV10-3 few CAISGQISYNEQFF TGTGCCATCAGTGGTCAGATCTCCTACAATGAGCAGTTCTTC
TRBD2 TRBJ2-1 TRBV10-1 many CASRPSSGCYNEQFF TGCGCCAGCAGACCCTCTAGCGGGTGCTACAATGAGCAGTTCTTC
TRBD1 TRBJ1-6 TRBV28 NA CASNRPRTGENSPLHF TGTGCCAGCAACCGTCCTAGGACAGGGGAAAATTCACCCCTCCACTTT
NA TRBJ2-1 TRBV5-6 once CASSHGRRPTYNEQFF TGTGCCAGCAGCCACGGAAGGAGACCCACCTACAATGAGCAGTTCTTC
TRBD2 TRBJ2-5 TRBV7-2 few CASFLAGVQYF TGTGCCAGCTTCCTAGCGGGAGTCCAGTACTTC
TRBD2 TRBJ2-7 TRBV12-3/TRBV12-4 NA CASSPPTSGTYEQYF TGTGCCAGCAGTCCCCCGACTAGCGGCACCTACGAGCAGTACTTC
NA TRBJ2-5 TRBV29-1 many CSVGGSSPETQYF TGCAGCGTTGGCGGCAGCTCGCCAGAGACCCAGTACTTC
NA TRBJ2-3 TRBV6-6 few CASSYSGTDTQYF TGTGCCAGCAGTTACTCTGGCACAGATACGCAGTATTTT
NA TRBJ2-5 TRBV5-1 NA CASSLGDGVIATQYF TGCGCCAGCAGCTTGGGAGATGGGGTGATTGCGACCCAGTACTTC
NA TRBJ1-2 TRBV9 NA CASSVAPGGVDGYTF TGTGCCAGCAGCGTAGCCCCGGGGGGGGTGGATGGCTACACCTTC
TRBD1 TRBJ1-1 TRBV20-1 few CSASRTGSQAFF TGCAGTGCTTCCAGGACAGGATCCCAAGCTTTCTTT
NA TRBJ2-3 TRBV3-1 few CASSQDLGVWSTDTQYF TGTGCCAGCAGCCAAGATCTGGGAGTTTGGAGCACAGATACGCAGTATTTT
NA TRBJ2-5 TRBV11-3 NA CASSFGVSETQYF TGTGCCAGCAGCTTCGGGGTTTCGGAGACCCAGTACTTC
NA TRBJ2-2 TRBV5-1 few CASSVDSTGELFF TGCGCCAGCAGCGTCGACAGCACCGGGGAGCTGTTTTTT
NA TRBJ2-5 TRBV6-2/TRBV6-3 NA CASSYPAGHDETQYF TGTGCCAGCAGTTACCCGGCAGGGCATGACGAGACCCAGTACTTC
NA TRBJ2-3 TRBV4-2 NA CASSQDGGNSDTQYF TGTGCCAGCAGCCAAGATGGGGGGAATTCAGATACGCAGTATTTT
NA TRBJ2-1 TRBV29-1 few CSVPGFPYNEQFF TGCAGCGTTCCAGGGTTCCCCTACAATGAGCAGTTCTTC
NA TRBJ2-7 TRBV4-3 NA CASSQDLGGDGVYEQYF TGCGCCAGCAGCCAAGATCTCGGAGGGGATGGTGTCTACGAGCAGTACTTC
NA TRBJ2-3 TRBV6-1 few CASSTEDTQYF TGTGCCAGCAGCACGGAAGATACGCAGTATTTT
NA TRBJ2-5 TRBV5-1 few CAKKGHPTAQYF TGCGCCAAAAAGGGACACCCAACGGCCCAGTACTTC
NA TRBJ2-1 TRBV7-2 few CASSLVAGINEQFF TGTGCCAGCAGCTTAGTTGCGGGGATTAATGAGCAGTTCTTC
NA TRBJ2-5 TRBV29-1 few CSARGGPLGTQYF TGCAGCGCCCGGGGTGGGCCCTTGGGGACCCAGTACTTC
TRBD2 TRBJ2-1 TRBV5-1 NA CASSLAGTSGGNEQFF TGCGCCAGCAGCTTGGCCGGGACTAGCGGGGGCAATGAGCAGTTCTTC
NA TRBJ2-4 TRBV7-2 few CASSLAHLMENIQYF TGTGCCAGCAGCTTAGCACATCTAATGGAAAACATTCAGTACTTC
TRBD2 TRBJ2-2 TRBV7-9 NA CASRITSGGATGELFF TGTGCCAGCAGAATAACTAGCGGGGGGGCCACCGGGGAGCTGTTTTTT
TRBD1 TRBJ2-7 TRBV5-1 NA CASSLTGRVDEQYF TGCGCCAGCAGCCTGACAGGGCGGGTGGACGAGCAGTACTTC
NA TRBJ1-4 TRBV28 NA CASRSGGEKLFF TGTGCCAGCAGGTCGGGCGGGGAAAAACTGTTTTTT
TRBD1 TRBJ1-1 TRBV10-3 few CAIRPGGADTEAFF TGTGCCATCAGGCCAGGGGGCGCGGACACTGAAGCTTTCTTT
TRBD2 TRBJ2-7 TRBV7-2 many CASSWSGNYEQYF TGTGCCAGCAGCTGGAGCGGGAATTACGAGCAGTACTTC
TRBD1 TRBJ1-1 TRBV28 NA CASSTAGQKNTEAFF TGTGCCAGCAGTACCGCGGGACAGAAGAACACTGAAGCTTTCTTT
NA TRBJ2-3 TRBV20-1 few CSADQRRGGTDTQYF TGCAGTGCGGACCAGCGGCGGGGAGGCACAGATACGCAGTATTTT
TRBD1 TRBJ1-2 TRBV6-1 NA CASSSLGTGDNYGYTF TGTGCCAGCAGCTCTCTCGGGACAGGGGATAACTATGGCTACACCTTC
NA TRBJ2-2 TRBV5-1 many CASSRTGNTGELFF TGCGCCAGCAGTAGGACCGGTAACACCGGGGAGCTGTTTTTT
NA TRBJ2-7 TRBV6-2/TRBV6-3 NA CASRLTARTYEQYF TGTGCCAGCAGATTGACAGCACGAACGTACGAGCAGTACTTC
NA TRBJ1-1 TRBV12-3/TRBV12-4 few CASSNPDRESTEAFF TGTGCCAGCAGCAATCCGGACAGAGAGTCCACTGAAGCTTTCTTT
TRBD1 TRBJ1-2 TRBV12-3/TRBV12-4 few CASSLGRGAGYTF TGTGCCAGCAGTTTAGGCAGGGGGGCTGGCTACACCTTC
TRBD2 TRBJ2-1 TRBV10-3 NA CAISLAGGGRGEQFF TGTGCCATCAGCCTAGCGGGGGGAGGGCGTGGTGAGCAGTTCTTC
TRBD2 TRBJ2-5 TRBV7-2 few CASSLAWRGDQETQYF TGTGCCAGCAGCTTAGCTTGGCGGGGGGACCAAGAGACCCAGTACTTC
TRBD2 TRBJ2-7 TRBV27 NA CASSLAGGPPYEQYF TGTGCCAGCAGTTTAGCGGGAGGGCCGCCCTACGAGCAGTACTTC
NA TRBJ2-7 TRBV10-3 NA CAISEQGNEQYF TGTGCCATCAGTGAGCAGGGTAACGAGCAGTACTTC